This note documents a single T cell receptor beta chain sequence. Template-switch reactions added UMIs with a 6-nucleotide sample barcode. One entry per CDR3 protein, without DNA, is what TCRdb gives after re-calling the 5' RACE reads. The sample spans some 200,000 distinct CDR3 sequences; the ten largest clones claim 1.5% to 2%. This sample is part of a study of monozygotic twins with inflammatory bowel disease. The sample comprised blood. The TCR originated in a human donor with ulcerative colitis or Crohn's disease, or a healthy co-twin of an affected twin (not recorded which).

The chain's CDR3 is CASSPTTRSNEQFF. V is TRBV5-1 and J is TRBJ2-1; TCRdb reports TRBD2, a call that lacks DNA to check it against. Per the germline V gene, CDR1 is SGHRS and CDR2 is YFSETQ. This CDR3 comprises 14 residues.